This entry describes one TCR beta chain. Its target antigen remains unknown. No much larger clonotype is one base removed from it; base qualities were not supplied. Participants in the prospective study were enrolled through a virtual design, were aged roughly 18 to 100 years, and lived in roughly 26 United States geographic areas. In the prospective study, participants were assigned to cohorts based on the clinical history participants reported in a screening survey and a study questionnaire. Recovered participants in ImmuneRACE Cohort 3 were defined as having two consecutive negative NP/OP PCR tests, clearance from a healthcare professional, or resolution of symptoms. Each participant in the prospective study had whole blood, serum and a nasopharyngeal or oropharyngeal swab collected by mobile phlebotomists. Over a roughly 2-month period, participants in the prospective study had the option of providing additional blood draws and questionnaires. Before DNA extraction, blood samples from the prospective study were shipped at room temperature or frozen.

This sample is part of a study of blood T cell repertoires in COVID-19 (dated by TCRdb to 2018 to 2021). For the study in its entirety: The collaborator samples originated in the United States, Italy and Spain and spanned the acute and convalescent phases of COVID-19. Nearly every sample came with metadata listing a de-identified subject ID, COVID-19 status, age in years and sex. Where available, HLA class I and class II types were taken from metadata supplied by the sample provider and were not determined by assay-based typing. Subjects who had been exposed to COVID-19, were actively infected with it, or had recovered from it provided the deeply sampled blood TCRbeta repertoires that made up the dataset. The prospective study material was composed of cDNA or gDNA derived from T cells, B-cell-depleted T cells, or PBMCs. The repertoires were released in a freely available public database intended as a resource for research on the immune response to SARS-CoV-2. The samples were drawn from the first 160 participants of the ongoing ImmuneRACE study and from 1,254 subjects provided by 6 global collaborators.

The immunoSEQ Assay, a bias-controlled multiplex PCR, was used to amplify TCRbeta CDR3 regions from genomic DNA. From the authors' description of their analysis: Nucleated cell counts per sample were estimated from amplification of reference gene primers within the assay. To quantify the absolute abundance of each unique TCRbeta CDR3 rearrangement, sequence reads were collapsed and filtered. For each sample, productive Simpson clonality was calculated as the square root of Simpson's diversity index over productive rearrangements. TCRdb holds this immuneACCESS table with in-frame rearrangements only. Some clones are missing; in checked studies, unresolved V genes explain under half, and the rest has no known cause. For V, J and clone size, that table is used; D and trimming come from the DNA. Here the sample has 110,000 to 150,000 clones; 80% to 90% occur a single time. Around 10% of the sample is taken by the ten largest.

V loses 1 base of germline sequence and J loses 5 bases, and the interval between the two ends is 11 bases. As encoded in the germline V gene, CDR1 is SNHLY while CDR2 is FYNNEI. CDR3 length: 15 amino acids, cysteine to phenylalanine. Of the read, only the CDR3 DNA is kept; its 45 bases are in frame from base 1. Points the paper makes about the study in general: Clinical and demographic metadata were provided uncurated, with the amount varying by source and participant.

Specimen: PBMCs or T cells enriched from blood (not recorded which). The sequence came from a man aged 60 to 75 who had recovered from COVID-19. The sequence links TRBV2 to TRBJ2-2; the D gene is possibly TRBD2, with 5 bases matching. The DNA sequence follows: TGTGCCAGCAGTGAAGTGGCGCCGGGGACCGGGGAGCTGTTTTTT. Its translation reads: CASSEVAPGTGELFF.